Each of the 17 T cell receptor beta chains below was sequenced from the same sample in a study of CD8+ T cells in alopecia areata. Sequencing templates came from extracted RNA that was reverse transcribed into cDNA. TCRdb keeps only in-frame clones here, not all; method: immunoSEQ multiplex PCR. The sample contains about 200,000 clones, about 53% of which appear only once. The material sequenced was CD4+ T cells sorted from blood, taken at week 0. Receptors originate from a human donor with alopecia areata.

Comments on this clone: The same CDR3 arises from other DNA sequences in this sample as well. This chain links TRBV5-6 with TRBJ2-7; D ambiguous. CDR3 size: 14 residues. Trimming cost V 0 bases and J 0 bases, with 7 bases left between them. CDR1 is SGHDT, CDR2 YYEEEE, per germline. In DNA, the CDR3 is TGTGCCAGCAGCTTGGCTCTGGGCTCCTACGAGCAGTACTTC. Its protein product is CASSLALGSYEQYF.

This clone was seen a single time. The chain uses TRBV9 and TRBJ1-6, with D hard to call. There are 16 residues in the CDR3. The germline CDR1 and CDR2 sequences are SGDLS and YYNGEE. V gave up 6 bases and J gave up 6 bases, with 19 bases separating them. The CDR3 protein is CASTPGEGRPNSPLHF. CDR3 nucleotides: TGTGCCAGCACCCCTGGTGAGGGCAGACCTAATTCACCCCTCCACTTT.

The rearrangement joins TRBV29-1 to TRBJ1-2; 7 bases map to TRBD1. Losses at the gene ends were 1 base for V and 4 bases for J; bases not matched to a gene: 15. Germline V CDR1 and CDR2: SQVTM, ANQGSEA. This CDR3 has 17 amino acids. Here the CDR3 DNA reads TGCAGCGTTGAAGTAGTACAATGGTGGCAGGGGGGCTATGGCTACACCTTC. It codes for CSVEVVQWWQGGYGYTF.

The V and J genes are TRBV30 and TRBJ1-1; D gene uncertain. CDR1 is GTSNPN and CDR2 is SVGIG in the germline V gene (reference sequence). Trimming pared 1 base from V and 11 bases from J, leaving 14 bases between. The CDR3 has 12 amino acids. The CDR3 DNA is TGTGCCTGGAGTGCACCGAGGCGCTTGGCTTTCTTT. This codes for CAWSAPRRLAFF.

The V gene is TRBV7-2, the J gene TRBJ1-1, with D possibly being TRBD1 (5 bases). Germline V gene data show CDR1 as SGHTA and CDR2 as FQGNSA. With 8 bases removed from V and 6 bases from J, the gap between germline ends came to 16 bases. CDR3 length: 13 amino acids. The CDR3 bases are TGTGCCAGCCGTGGAGGGGAAGACGCTGAAGCTTTCTTT. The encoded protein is CASRGGEDAEAFF.

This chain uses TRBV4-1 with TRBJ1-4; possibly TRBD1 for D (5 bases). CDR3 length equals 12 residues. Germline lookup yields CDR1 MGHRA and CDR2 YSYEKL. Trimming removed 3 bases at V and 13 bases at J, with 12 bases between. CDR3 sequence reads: CASSQPTGVLFF. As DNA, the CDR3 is TGCGCCAGCAGCCAGCCTACAGGAGTACTGTTTTTT.

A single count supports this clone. Here the CDR3 DNA reads TGTGCCTGGAGTGTGACCCTTGGGGGTAATTCACCCCTCCACTTT. Its translation: CAWSVTLGGNSPLHF. The chain uses TRBV30 and TRBJ1-6, with D maybe TRBD1 (5 bases). The length of the CDR3 is 15 residues. With 0 bases removed from V and 6 bases from J, the gap between germline ends came to 12 bases. Germline-derived CDR1 and CDR2 are GTSNPN and SVGIG (reference sequence).

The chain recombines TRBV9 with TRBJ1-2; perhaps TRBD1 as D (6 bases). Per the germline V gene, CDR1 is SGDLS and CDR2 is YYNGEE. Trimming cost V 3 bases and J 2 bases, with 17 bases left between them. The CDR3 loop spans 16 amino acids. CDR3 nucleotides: TGTGCCAGCAGCGGAACGGACAGTGGTGGAAACTATGGCTACACCTTC. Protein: CASSGTDSGGNYGYTF.

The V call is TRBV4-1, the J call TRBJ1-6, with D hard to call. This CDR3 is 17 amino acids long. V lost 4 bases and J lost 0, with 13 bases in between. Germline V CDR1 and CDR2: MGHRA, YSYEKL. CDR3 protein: CASSRMLGSSYNSPLHF. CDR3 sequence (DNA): TGCGCCAGCAGCCGGATGCTTGGGAGCTCCTATAATTCACCCCTCCACTTT.

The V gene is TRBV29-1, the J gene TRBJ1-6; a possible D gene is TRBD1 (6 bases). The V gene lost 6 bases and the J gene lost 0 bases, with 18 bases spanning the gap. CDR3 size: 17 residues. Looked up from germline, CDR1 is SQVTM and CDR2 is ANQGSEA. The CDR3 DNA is TGCAGCGTGGGAAGGACAGAGCATAGCTCCTATAATTCACCCCTCCACTTT. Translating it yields CSVGRTEHSSYNSPLHF. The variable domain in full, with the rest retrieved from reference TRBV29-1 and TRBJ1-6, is SAVISQKPSRDICQRGTSLTIQCQVDSQVTMMFWYRQQPGQSLTLIATANQGSEATYESGFVIDKFPISRPNLTFSTLTVSNMSPEDSSIYLCSVGRTEHSSYNSPLHFGNGTRLTVT.

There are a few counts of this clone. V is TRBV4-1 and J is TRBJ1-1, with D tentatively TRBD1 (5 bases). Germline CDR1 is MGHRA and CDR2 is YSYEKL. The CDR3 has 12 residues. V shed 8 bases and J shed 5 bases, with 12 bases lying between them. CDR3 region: CASASRGTEAFF. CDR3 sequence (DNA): TGCGCCAGCGCCTCCCGGGGGACTGAAGCTTTCTTT.

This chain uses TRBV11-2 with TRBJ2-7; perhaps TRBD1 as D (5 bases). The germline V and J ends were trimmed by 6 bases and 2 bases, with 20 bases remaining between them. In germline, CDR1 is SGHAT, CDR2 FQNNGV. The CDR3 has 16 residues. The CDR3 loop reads CASSLMSRVGAYEQYF. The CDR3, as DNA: TGTGCCAGCAGTTTAATGAGCAGGGTAGGAGCCTACGAGCAGTACTTC.

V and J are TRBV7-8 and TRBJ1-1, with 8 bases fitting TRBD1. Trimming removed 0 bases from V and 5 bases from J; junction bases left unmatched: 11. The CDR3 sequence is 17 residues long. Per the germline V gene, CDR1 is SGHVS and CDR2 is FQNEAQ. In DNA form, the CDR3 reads TGTGCCAGCAGCTTAGCACCATGGCAGGGGGCTAGAACTGAAGCTTTCTTT. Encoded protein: CASSLAPWQGARTEAFF.

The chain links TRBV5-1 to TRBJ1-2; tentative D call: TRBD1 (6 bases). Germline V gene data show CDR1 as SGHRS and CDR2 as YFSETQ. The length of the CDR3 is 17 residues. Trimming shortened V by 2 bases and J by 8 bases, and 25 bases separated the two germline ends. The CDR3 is CASSFVPASQGFGGYTF. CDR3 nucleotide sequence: TGCGCCAGCAGCTTTGTACCCGCCTCACAGGGCTTTGGGGGCTACACCTTC.

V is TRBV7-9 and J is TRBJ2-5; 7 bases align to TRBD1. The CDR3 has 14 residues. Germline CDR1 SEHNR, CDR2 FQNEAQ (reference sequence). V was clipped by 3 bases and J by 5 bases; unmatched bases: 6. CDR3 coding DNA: TGTGCCAGCAGCTTTGAGGGGGCCGTGGAGACCCAGTACTTC. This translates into CASSFEGAVETQYF.

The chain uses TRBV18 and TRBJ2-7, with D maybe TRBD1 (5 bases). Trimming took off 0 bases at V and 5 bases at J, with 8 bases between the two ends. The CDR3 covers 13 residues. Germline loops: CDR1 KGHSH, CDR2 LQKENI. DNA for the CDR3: TGTGCCAGCTCACCACCTACCAGGGACGAGCAGTACTTC. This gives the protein CASSPPTRDEQYF. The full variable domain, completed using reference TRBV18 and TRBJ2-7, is NAGVMQNPRHLVRRRGQEARLRCSPMKGHSHVYWYRQLPEEGLKFMVYLQKENIIDESGMPKERFSAEFPKEGPSILRIQQVVRGDSAAYFCASSPPTRDEQYFGPGTRLTVT.

The CDR3 DNA is TGCGCCAGCAGCTTGGACGCGGGAGGGTCTTCATACGAGCAGTACTTC. Translating it yields CASSLDAGGSSYEQYF. The chain recombines TRBV5-1 with TRBJ2-7; TRBD2 matches at 9 bases. Trimming cost V 0 bases and J 4 bases; bases outside gene matches: 8. CDR3 size: 16 residues. Germline CDR1 and CDR2: SGHRS and YFSETQ.